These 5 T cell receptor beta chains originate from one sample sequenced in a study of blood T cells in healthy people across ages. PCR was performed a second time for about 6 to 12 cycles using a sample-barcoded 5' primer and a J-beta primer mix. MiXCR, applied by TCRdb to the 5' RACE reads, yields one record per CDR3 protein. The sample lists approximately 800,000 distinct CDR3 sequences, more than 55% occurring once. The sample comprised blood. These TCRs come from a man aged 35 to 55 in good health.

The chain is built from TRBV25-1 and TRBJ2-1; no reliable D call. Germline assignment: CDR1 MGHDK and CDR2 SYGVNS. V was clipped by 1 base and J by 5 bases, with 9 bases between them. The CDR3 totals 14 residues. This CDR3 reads CASSEFTGHNEQFF. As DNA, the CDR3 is TGTGCCAGCAGTGAATTCACTGGCCACAATGAGCAGTTCTTC. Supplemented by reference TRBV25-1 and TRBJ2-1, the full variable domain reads EADIYQTPRYLVIGTGKKITLECSQTMGHDKMYWYQQDPGMELHLIHYSYGVNSTEKGDLSSESTVSRIRTEHFPLTLESARPSHTSQYLCASSEFTGHNEQFFGPGTRLTVL.

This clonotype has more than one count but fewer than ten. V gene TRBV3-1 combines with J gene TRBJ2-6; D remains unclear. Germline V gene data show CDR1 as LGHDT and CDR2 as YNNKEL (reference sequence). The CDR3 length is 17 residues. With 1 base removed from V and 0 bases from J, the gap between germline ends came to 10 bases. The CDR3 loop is CASSQAAADSGANVLTF. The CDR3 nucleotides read TGTGCCAGCAGCCAAGCTGCGGCCGACTCTGGGGCCAACGTCCTGACTTTC.

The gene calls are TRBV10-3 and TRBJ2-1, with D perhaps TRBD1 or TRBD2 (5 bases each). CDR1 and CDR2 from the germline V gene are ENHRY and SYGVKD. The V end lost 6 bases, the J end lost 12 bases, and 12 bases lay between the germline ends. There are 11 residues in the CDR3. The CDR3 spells CAIRGAGGQFF. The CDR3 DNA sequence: TGTGCCATCAGAGGGGCCGGAGGGCAGTTCTTC.

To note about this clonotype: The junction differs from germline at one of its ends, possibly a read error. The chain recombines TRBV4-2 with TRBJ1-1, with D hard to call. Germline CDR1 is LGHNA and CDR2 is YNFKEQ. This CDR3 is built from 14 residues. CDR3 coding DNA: TGTGCCAGCAGCGAAGAGGGAAGGAACACTGAAGCTTTCTTT. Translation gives CASSEEGRNTEAFF.

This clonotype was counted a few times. The DNA of the CDR3 is TGTGCCACCAAGGGCGGGGAAGATGAGCAGTTCTTC. This translates into CATKGGEDEQFF. The J gene is TRBJ2-1, the V gene TRBV24-1, with D possibly TRBD2 on 6 matching bases. V gave up 8 bases and J gave up 8 bases, with 12 bases separating them. Germline V lookup: CDR1 KGHDR, CDR2 SFDVKD. The CDR3 has 12 residues.